This is a list of T cell receptor beta chains from one sample in a study of blood T cell repertoires in COVID-19. Libraries were prepared by immunoSEQ multiplex PCR; TCRdb keeps only in-frame clonotypes and omits some of them. The table has more than 200,000 clones, 86% seen once. Sample: peripheral blood. The source of these receptors is a man aged 25 to 40 with active or convalescent COVID-19. Both conserved end residues are part of each CDR3. D genes are given only for firm matches. Not all rows give a size; the values are once, few, many and, for expanded clones, a class.

CASSQDGRNGYTF	TGTGCCAGCAGCCAAGATGGGCGAAATGGCTACACCTTC	TRBV3-1/TRBV3-2	TRBJ1-2	once	NA
CASSLHLSGVVSDEQYF	TGTGCCAGCAGCTTGCATCTCTCGGGGGTTGTTTCGGACGAGCAGTACTTC	TRBV5-6	TRBJ2-7	NA	NA
CASSQDVAGAGTQYF	TGTGCCAGCAGCCAAGACGTAGCGGGGGCCGGTACGCAGTATTTT	TRBV3-1/TRBV3-2	TRBJ2-3	NA	TRBD2
CAWSKGGEVGGYTF	TGTGCCTGGAGTAAGGGAGGGGAAGTCGGCGGCTACACCTTC	TRBV30	TRBJ1-2	few	NA
CASSMGLAGRAADTQYF	TGTGCCAGTAGTATGGGTCTAGCGGGGAGGGCGGCAGATACGCAGTATTTT	TRBV19	TRBJ2-3	NA	TRBD2
CASSRTGFFDEQFF	TGTGCCAGCAGCCGGACAGGGTTTTTTGATGAGCAGTTCTTC	TRBV5-5	TRBJ2-1	NA	TRBD1
CASSFSHNYGYTF	TGTGCCAGCAGTTTTAGTCATAACTATGGCTACACCTTC	TRBV12-3/TRBV12-4	TRBJ1-2	once	NA
CASREGTKDTQYF	TGTGCCAGCAGGGAAGGGACAAAAGATACGCAGTATTTT	TRBV2	TRBJ2-3	NA	NA
CASSGGLQNTGELFF	TGTGCCAGCAGCGGGGGACTACAGAACACCGGGGAGCTGTTTTTT	TRBV5-4	TRBJ2-2	NA	TRBD2
CASSQGKSYEQYF	TGTGCCAGCAGTCAGGGAAAAAGCTACGAGCAGTACTTC	TRBV27	TRBJ2-7	NA	NA
CASSLGRGGPYEQYF	TGTGCCAGCAGCTTAGGACGGGGGGGGCCCTACGAGCAGTACTTC	TRBV11-2	TRBJ2-7	once	TRBD2
CASSQHTDRVNSPLHF	TGCGCCAGCAGCCAGCATACCGACAGGGTAAATTCACCCCTCCACTTT	TRBV4-1	TRBJ1-6	once	TRBD1
CAWSDFSAGELFF	TGTGCCTGGAGTGACTTCTCGGCCGGGGAGCTGTTTTTT	TRBV30	TRBJ2-2	NA	NA
CASSLVTPGRFKNTEAFF	TGTGCCAGCAGCTTAGTGACCCCCGGCAGGTTCAAGAACACTGAAGCTTTCTTT	TRBV7-9	TRBJ1-1	NA	NA
CASSGFGGNYSGNTIYF	TGTGCCAGTAGTGGGTTCGGGGGGAATTACTCTGGAAACACCATATATTTT	TRBV19	TRBJ1-3	NA	NA
CASSPDRVVTDTQYF	TGTGCCAGCAGTCCGGACAGGGTAGTCACAGATACGCAGTATTTT	TRBV2	TRBJ2-3	NA	TRBD1
CASSYGSTDTQYF	TGTGCCAGCAGTTACGGCAGCACAGATACGCAGTATTTT	TRBV6-5	TRBJ2-3	NA	NA
CASSLYDRTNEKLFF	TGTGCCAGCAGCTTATATGACAGGACTAATGAAAAACTGTTTTTT	TRBV7-8	TRBJ1-4	many	NA
CAISPLSGGDITDTQYF	TGTGCCATCAGCCCCCTTAGCGGGGGGGATATTACAGATACGCAGTATTTT	TRBV10-3	TRBJ2-3	NA	TRBD2
CASSRTGGIGYTF	TGTGCCAGCAGCAGGACAGGGGGAATTGGCTACACCTTC	TRBV6-4	TRBJ1-2	NA	TRBD1
CASSYSGAGYNEQFF	TGTGCCAGCAGCTATAGCGGGGCGGGCTACAATGAGCAGTTCTTC	TRBV5-4	TRBJ2-1	NA	TRBD2
CASSQEGGRVRLETQYF	TGTGCCAGCAGCCAAGAAGGTGGCAGGGTGAGGTTGGAGACCCAGTACTTC	TRBV3-1/TRBV3-2	TRBJ2-5	NA	NA
CASSTSGGAVGELFF	TGTGCCAGCAGTACTAGCGGGGGGGCCGTCGGGGAGCTGTTTTTT	TRBV2	TRBJ2-2	NA	TRBD2
CASGLVTGRSSYEQYF	TGTGCTAGTGGTTTGGTAACGGGGAGAAGTTCCTACGAGCAGTACTTC	TRBV12-5	TRBJ2-7	NA	NA
CASSLAGGRSPDTQYF	TGTGCCAGCAGCTTGGCCGGAGGACGCAGCCCAGATACGCAGTATTTT	TRBV5-4	TRBJ2-3	NA	NA
CASSPGQAQGTEAFF	TGTGCCAGCAGCCCGGGACAGGCCCAAGGTACTGAAGCTTTCTTT	TRBV6-4	TRBJ1-1	NA	TRBD1
CASSQEFQGIYGYTF	TGCGCCAGCAGCCAAGAATTCCAGGGAATATATGGCTACACCTTC	TRBV4-3	TRBJ1-2	NA	NA
CAWTRGLSDGYTF	TGTGCCTGGACTCGGGGATTGTCGGATGGCTACACCTTC	TRBV30	TRBJ1-2	NA	NA
CASSRRTGGGEAFF	TGTGCCAGCAGCCGAAGGACGGGCGGGGGTGAAGCTTTCTTT	TRBV3-1/TRBV3-2	TRBJ1-1	NA	NA
CSAPAGTNTGELFF	TGCAGCGCCCCCGCAGGTACGAACACCGGGGAGCTGTTTTTT	TRBV29-1	TRBJ2-2	NA	NA
CASSERQGGEKLFF	TGTGCCAGCAGCGAAAGACAGGGGGGGGAAAAACTGTTTTTT	TRBV9	TRBJ1-4	NA	TRBD1
CASNFGRENSPLHF	TGTGCCAGCAACTTCGGACGGGAAAATTCACCCCTCCACTTT	TRBV2	TRBJ1-6	NA	NA
CASSSTGSLNNEQFF	TGTGCCAGCAGCTCGACAGGGTCTCTTAACAATGAGCAGTTCTTC	TRBV5-5	TRBJ2-1	once	TRBD1
CASSDMGLNSPLHF	TGTGCCAGCAGTGATATGGGACTAAATTCACCCCTCCACTTT	TRBV2	TRBJ1-6	NA	NA
CASSPPGSSNEQFF	TGTGCCAGCAGTCCGCCCGGTAGTTCTAATGAGCAGTTCTTC	TRBV7-3	TRBJ2-1	NA	NA
CASSGQARRTDTQYF	TGTGCCAGCAGCGGACAGGCCCGGAGGACAGATACGCAGTATTTT	TRBV7-9	TRBJ2-3	NA	TRBD1
CASSQAGLSNQPQHF	TGCGCCAGCAGCCAAGCAGGGCTTAGCAATCAGCCCCAGCATTTT	TRBV4-1	TRBJ1-5	NA	NA
CASSQVISGGVKPEETQYF	TGTGCCAGCAGCCAAGTGATTAGCGGGGGCGTTAAACCAGAAGAGACCCAGTACTTC	TRBV4-2	TRBJ2-5	once	TRBD2
CASSFRETQYF	TGTGCCAGCAGTTTTCGAGAGACCCAGTACTTC	TRBV2	TRBJ2-5	once	NA
CASSSPGVGNIQYF	TGTGCCAGCAGCTCCCCGGGGGTAGGAAACATTCAGTACTTC	TRBV7-2	TRBJ2-4	NA	NA
CASSAEGAPGNTIYF	TGTGCCAGCAGTGCAGAGGGGGCTCCTGGAAACACCATATATTTT	TRBV2	TRBJ1-3	NA	TRBD1
CASSYSGTKLNTEAFF	TGTGCCAGCAGTTACTCCGGGACAAAATTGAACACTGAAGCTTTCTTT	TRBV6-5	TRBJ1-1	NA	NA
CASSTPKRGKNTGELFF	TGTGCCAGCAGCACACCTAAGCGGGGGAAAAACACCGGGGAGCTGTTTTTT	TRBV9	TRBJ2-2	NA	TRBD2
CASSLADRGNSPLHF	TGCGCCAGCAGCTTGGCCGACAGGGGTAATTCACCCCTCCACTTT	TRBV5-1	TRBJ1-6	few	TRBD1
CASSWTSGTSTDTQYF	TGTGCCAGCAGCTGGACTAGCGGGACAAGCACAGATACGCAGTATTTT	TRBV11-2	TRBJ2-3	NA	TRBD2
CASSPAGEGGYTF	TGTGCCAGCAGCCCCGCAGGGGAAGGCGGCTACACCTTC	TRBV5-6	TRBJ1-2	NA	NA
CASSGPDRGGYGYTF	TGTGCCAGCAGTGGCCCTGACAGGGGAGGATATGGCTACACCTTC	TRBV25-1	TRBJ1-2	NA	TRBD1
CASSPTPGLGQGTDTQYF	TGTGCCAGCAGCCCGACCCCGGGACTAGGACAGGGGACAGATACGCAGTATTTT	TRBV7-8	TRBJ2-3	NA	NA
CASSYGGRFGGSYNEQFF	TGTGCCAGCAGTTATGGGGGCAGGTTCGGAGGATCCTACAATGAGCAGTTCTTC	TRBV5-4	TRBJ2-1	few	NA
CASSLAPPRGTDTQYF	TGTGCCAGCAGCTTGGCCCCTCCCAGGGGGACAGATACGCAGTATTTT	TRBV5-4	TRBJ2-3	NA	TRBD1
CASSPHTGGGIYGYTF	TGTGCCAGCAGCCCCCATACAGGGGGGGGGATCTATGGCTACACCTTC	TRBV11-2	TRBJ1-2	NA	TRBD1
CASSLERVRNTEAFF	TGTGCCAGCAGCTTGGAGAGGGTGCGGAACACTGAAGCTTTCTTT	TRBV5-5	TRBJ1-1	NA	NA